The 11 T cell receptor beta chains presented below share a single source sample, sequenced in a study of T cells in Graves' hyperthyroidism and ophthalmopathy. Amplified TCR beta CDR3 regions derived from RNA transcripts. TCR CDR3 regions were first amplified by RT-PCR with HTBI primers. One entry per CDR3 protein results from TCRdb running MiXCR on the multiplex PCR reads. Of more than 550,000 distinct CDR3 sequences in the sample, just under 45% are singletons; the top ten hold about 7%. The sample was peripheral blood or thyroid tissue (not recorded which). All receptors come from an adult man with Graves' disease, either hyperthyroidism or ophthalmopathy (not recorded which).

The chain couples TRBV5-1 to TRBJ2-2; D is uncertain. This CDR3 has 18 residues. The V gene lost 2 bases and the J gene lost 4 bases, with 21 bases spanning the gap. Germline lookup yields CDR1 SGHRS and CDR2 YFSETQ. The CDR3 is CASSFVRTLGVGTGELFF. For the CDR3, the DNA is TGCGCCAGCAGCTTCGTACGGACCCTGGGTGTGGGCACCGGGGAGCTGTTTTTT.

In its sample, this clonotype was seen a few times. The V and J genes are TRBV6-6 and TRBJ2-5, with 8 bases identical to TRBD1. The CDR3 has 15 residues. With 8 bases clipped from V and 5 bases from J, the junction kept 13 bases outside the gene matches. CDR1 and CDR2 from the germline V gene are MNHNY and SVGAGI (reference sequence). CDR3 amino acids: CASGPGAGGLETQYF. In nucleotides, the CDR3 is TGTGCCAGCGGCCCGGGGGCAGGGGGCCTCGAGACCCAGTACTTC.

The J gene is TRBJ1-5, the V gene TRBV5-1; D is perhaps TRBD1 (6 bases). CDR1 and CDR2 from the germline V gene are SGHRS and YFSETQ. The CDR3 extends over 16 amino acids. The V gene lost 4 bases and the J gene lost 5 bases, with 19 bases spanning the gap. The CDR3 sequence: CASSPGGQGPHQPQHF. The CDR3 DNA sequence: TGCGCCAGCAGCCCTGGGGGCCAGGGCCCACATCAGCCCCAGCATTTT.

In this sample, this clonotype turned up once. This may come from a read error, since a much larger clone is one base off. As the CDR3 is not closed by the conserved phenylalanine or tryptophan, this likely results from a read error. V usage is TRBV7-9 and J usage is TRBJ2-7; a weak D match, TRBD1 (5 bases). The CDR3 is 14 residues long. Germline V gene data show CDR1 as SEHNR and CDR2 as FQNEAQ (reference sequence). V was clipped by 10 bases and J by 3 bases, with 19 bases between them. The chain's CDR3 is CAISDMTVDYEQYY. The CDR3 nucleotides read TGTGCCATCAGTGATATGACAGTGGACTACGAGCAGTACTAC.

This clonotype was observed a handful of times. The rearrangement joins TRBV24-1 to TRBJ1-2; D perhaps matches TRBD1 (6 bases). The V and J ends lost 4 bases and 4 bases respectively, with 12 bases between them. Germline CDR1 and CDR2: KGHDR and SFDVKD. The CDR3 runs to 14 residues. The CDR3 DNA is TGTGCCACCAGTGACTCACAGGGTATCTATGGCTACACCTTC. Encoded protein: CATSDSQGIYGYTF.

This clonotype was seen ten or more times. This chain joins TRBV25-1 and TRBJ1-1, with a possible D match to TRBD1 (5 bases). The V and J ends lost 0 bases and 7 bases respectively, with 12 bases between them. The CDR3 length is 14 residues. The germline gives CDR1 MGHDK, CDR2 SYGVNS. CDR3 bases: TGTGCCAGCAGTGAATACGGCAGGGAGGGTGAAGCTTTCTTT. This translates into CASSEYGREGEAFF.

In nucleotides, the CDR3 is TGCGCCAGCAGCTTGGGGGGACAGAGGAACACTGAAGCTTTCTTT. The encoded protein is CASSLGGQRNTEAFF. The genes are TRBV5-1 and TRBJ1-1; the match to TRBD1 covers 7 bases. Germline CDR1 and CDR2: SGHRS and YFSETQ. Trimming removed 0 bases from V and 1 base from J; junction bases left unmatched: 3. The CDR3 has 15 residues.

Note on this clonotype: A much larger clone is a single base away; this may be a read error. The chain employs TRBV10-2 and TRBJ1-2, with D tentatively TRBD1 (5 bases). The V and J ends lost 0 bases and 4 bases respectively, with 9 bases between them. CDR1 is WSHSY, CDR2 SAAADI, per germline. The CDR3 length is 14 residues. The CDR3 DNA follows: TGCGCCAGCAGTGAGTCTCAGGGAGCCTATGGCTACACCTTC. Protein sequence: CASSESQGAYGYTF.

V gene TRBV25-1 combines with J gene TRBJ1-6, with 7 bases aligning to TRBD1. CDR3 length: 12 residues. Germline V gene lookup returns CDR1 MGHDK and CDR2 SYGVNS. The CDR3, as DNA: TGTGCTGACAGGGATAGTCATTCACCCCTCCACTTT. Translating it yields CADRDSHSPLHF.

Points on this clonotype: It may be a read error: a sequence one base away is much more abundant. The chain recombines TRBV7-9 with TRBJ2-7; 12 bases map to TRBD2. The CDR3 is 15 amino acids. The germline V gene has CDR1 SEHNR and CDR2 FQNEAQ (reference sequence). Losses at the gene ends were 4 bases for V and 5 bases for J; bases not matched to a gene: 6. The DNA for the CDR3 is TGTGCCAGCAGCTCCCCGACTAGCGGGAGCGACGAGCAGTACTTC. It is translated as CASSSPTSGSDEQYF.

J is TRBJ1-6 and V is TRBV7-2, with a tentative D call TRBD1 (6 bases). The V gene's germline CDR1 is SGHTA and CDR2 FQGNSA. The CDR3 covers 15 residues. V was shortened by 4 bases and J by 7 bases, with 14 bases between the two germline ends. CDR3 in DNA: TGTGCCAGCAGCTCACACAGGGTTCAGAATTCACCCCTCCACTTT. Its protein product is CASSSHRVQNSPLHF. The entire variable domain, with the rest obtained from reference TRBV7-2 and TRBJ1-6, is as follows: GAGVSQSPSNKVTEKGKDVELRCDPISGHTALYWYRQSLGQGLEFLIYFQGNSAPDKSGLPSDRFSAERTGGSVSTLTIQRTQQEDSAVYLCASSSHRVQNSPLHFGNGTRLTVT.